The 8 T cell receptor beta chains below were found in one sample sequenced in a study of cytomegalovirus exposure and HLA in healthy donors. A multiplex PCR was run with 60 Vbeta primers and 13 Jbeta primers. Generated by immunoSEQ multiplex PCR, the TCRdb table keeps only in-frame clones and is missing some. The ten top clones account for around 3.9%, within a sample of approximately 110,000 clones. The sample comprised PBMCs. Receptor source: a man between 18 and 29 years old in good health and CMV-seronegative.

The chain combines TRBV28 with TRBJ1-1; possible D gene TRBD1, 5 bases. The CDR3 extends over 15 amino acids. V lost 9 bases and J 0 bases, leaving 17 bases between the germline ends. Germline V gene data show CDR1 as MDHEN and CDR2 as SYDVKM. The CDR3: CASRRVGPVNTEAFF. The CDR3 DNA reads as TGTGCCAGTCGGCGTGTGGGGCCTGTGAACACTGAAGCTTTCTTT.

The genes are TRBV4-1 and TRBJ2-1, with D possibly matching TRBD2 (6 bases). Trimming shortened V by 6 bases and J by 0 bases, and 15 bases separated the two germline ends. The CDR3 is made up of 16 amino acids. Germline-derived CDR1 and CDR2 are MGHRA and YSYEKL. In nucleotides, the CDR3 is TGCGCCAGCAGTGAAGGAGGGGCGAACTCCTACAATGAGCAGTTCTTC. Its protein product is CASSEGGANSYNEQFF.

V is TRBV5-4 and J is TRBJ1-2; D is unresolved. The CDR3 contains 12 residues. The V end was cut by 0 bases, the J end by 8 bases, with 8 bases between. Germline values: CDR1 SGHNT, CDR2 YYREEE (reference sequence). In nucleotides, the CDR3 is TGTGCCAGCAGCTTGGACTCGGGGGGCTACACCTTC. Translating gives CASSLDSGGYTF.

This chain's CDR3 is CASSLVIGQGIYEQFF. The CDR3 region has the DNA TGTGCCAGCAGCTTAGTCATTGGACAGGGCATCTATGAGCAGTTCTTC. The V and J genes are TRBV7-9 and TRBJ2-1, with TRBD1 matching 8 bases. This CDR3 is built from 16 residues. J gave up 8 bases and V 1 base, and 10 bases lay outside the gene matches. Germline CDR1 reads SEHNR; CDR2 reads FQNEAQ (reference sequence).

The rearrangement joins TRBV5-4 to TRBJ2-2; the D gene is possibly TRBD2 (5 bases). Germline CDR1 and CDR2: SGHNT and YYREEE (reference sequence). This CDR3 spans 14 amino acids. V lost 2 bases to trimming and J lost 6 bases, with 11 bases between them. The CDR3 loop is CASSFETDSGELFF. CDR3 coding DNA: TGTGCCAGCAGCTTTGAGACGGACTCCGGGGAGCTGTTTTTT. The variable domain in full, with the rest retrieved from reference TRBV5-4 and TRBJ2-2, is ETGVTQSPTHLIKTRGQQVTLRCSSQSGHNTVSWYQQALGQGPQFIFQYYREEENGRGNFPPRFSGLQFPNYSSELNVNALELDDSALYLCASSFETDSGELFFGEGSRLTVL.

The V and J genes are TRBV30 and TRBJ1-5; TRBD1 is a possible D gene (5 bases). The germline V gene has CDR1 GTSNPN and CDR2 SVGIG (reference sequence). Trimming left V 3 bases short and J 0 bases short, with 9 bases between. This CDR3 contains 14 residues. CDR3 DNA: TGTGCCTGGAGCCCCGGGGGTAGCAATCAGCCCCAGCATTTT. Protein product: CAWSPGGSNQPQHF.

The chain recombines TRBV7-9 with TRBJ1-2; D is unresolved. This CDR3 spans 17 amino acids. Germline assignment: CDR1 SEHNR and CDR2 FQNEAQ (reference sequence). Trimming left V 1 base short and J 1 base short, with 16 bases between. The CDR3 nucleotides are TGTGCCAGCAGCTTAGTACAGCCAAGGCAATTTAACTATGGCTACACCTTC. Residues: CASSLVQPRQFNYGYTF.

V gene TRBV28 combines with J gene TRBJ2-7, with D possibly being TRBD1 (6 bases). Between the trimmed V and J ends, which lost 6 bases and 3 bases, there was a span of 12 bases. Germline CDR1 and CDR2: MDHEN and SYDVKM. The CDR3 runs 13 residues. As DNA, the CDR3 is TGTGCCAGCAGGCGACAGGCTCGCTACGAGCAGTACTTC. Its protein product is CASRRQARYEQYF.